The rows below give T cell receptor beta chains drawn from one sample of a study of blood T cell repertoires in COVID-19. Assay: immunoSEQ multiplex PCR; the TCRdb copy retains only in-frame clones and omits some. Among under 300,000 clones listed, about nine tenths were seen once. Sequencing was performed on peripheral blood. All receptors derive from a young woman with active or convalescent COVID-19. CDR3s include the opening cysteine and the closing phenylalanine or tryptophan. The D gene is left open where the match is weak.

J | V | D | CDR3
TRBJ1-1 | TRBV7-8 | TRBD1 | CASSLTGGGNTEAFF
TRBJ2-5 | TRBV5-4 | TRBD1 | CASSTTGGGWEETQYF
TRBJ1-1 | TRBV14 | NA | CASSQVRAAEAFF
TRBJ1-2 | TRBV7-8 | NA | CASSYSARGPANYGYTF
TRBJ2-7 | TRBV6-6 | TRBD1 | CASSGTATYEQYF
TRBJ1-3 | TRBV6-1 | NA | CASSENPTGGNTIYF
TRBJ2-7 | TRBV7-9 | TRBD2 | CASSLTPLGGAYEQYF
TRBJ2-5 | TRBV6-2/TRBV6-3 | TRBD2 | CASSPTGAGELRETQYF
TRBJ1-6 | TRBV2 | NA | CASSLDPGGDSPLHF
TRBJ2-2 | TRBV24-1 | NA | CATSDFSGWGRKAGELFF
TRBJ1-2 | TRBV28 | NA | CASSIGGAGGYTF
TRBJ2-7 | TRBV4-2 | NA | CASSQEAQGDYEQYF
TRBJ1-2 | TRBV2 | TRBD1 | CASSTPGQGNYGYTF
TRBJ2-7 | TRBV7-9 | TRBD2 | CASSFSGGRGEQYF
TRBJ1-6 | TRBV6-2/TRBV6-3 | TRBD1 | CASSPGTDYSPLHF
TRBJ2-6 | TRBV5-4 | NA | CASSLEAVGANVLTF
TRBJ1-3 | TRBV18 | NA | CASSPAAAGNTIYF
TRBJ2-3 | TRBV10-3 | NA | CAISVEGDTDTQYF
TRBJ2-1 | TRBV27 | TRBD2 | CASSLSGGSYNEQFF
TRBJ2-7 | TRBV10-3 | TRBD1 | CAISEHGTGKTYEQYF
TRBJ1-1 | TRBV29-1 | TRBD1 | CSVVDPGGGVTEAFF
TRBJ2-3 | TRBV5-8 | TRBD2 | CASSLAEGTKQYF
TRBJ2-7 | TRBV18 | NA | CASSPPVSGPQGEQYF
TRBJ1-2 | TRBV3-1/TRBV3-2 | NA | CASTKGGEGYTF
TRBJ1-5 | TRBV2 | NA | CASSEARGARSNQPQHF
TRBJ1-1 | TRBV28 | NA | CASSMGGRGNTEAFF
TRBJ2-5 | TRBV6-1 | NA | CASSEAQGGGTAQYF
TRBJ1-6 | TRBV30 | NA | CAWTTGLNSPLHF
TRBJ2-7 | TRBV27 | NA | CASSFARASYEQYF